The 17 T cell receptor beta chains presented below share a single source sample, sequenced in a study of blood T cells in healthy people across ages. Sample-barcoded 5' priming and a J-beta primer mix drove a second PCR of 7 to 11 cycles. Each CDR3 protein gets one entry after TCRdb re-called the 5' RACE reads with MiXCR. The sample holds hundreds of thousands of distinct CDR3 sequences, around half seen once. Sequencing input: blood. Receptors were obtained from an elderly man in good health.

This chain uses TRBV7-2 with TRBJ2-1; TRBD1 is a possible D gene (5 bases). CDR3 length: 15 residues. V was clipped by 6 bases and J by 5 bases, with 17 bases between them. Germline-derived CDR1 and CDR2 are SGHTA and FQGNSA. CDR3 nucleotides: TGTGCCAGCAGGACAGCTCAGAATTTCCACAATGAGCAGTTCTTC. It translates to CASRTAQNFHNEQFF.

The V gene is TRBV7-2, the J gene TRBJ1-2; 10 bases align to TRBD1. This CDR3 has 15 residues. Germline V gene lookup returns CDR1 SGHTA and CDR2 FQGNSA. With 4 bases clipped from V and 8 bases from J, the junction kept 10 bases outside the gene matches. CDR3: CASSSGTGEVEGYTF. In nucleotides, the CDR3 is TGTGCCAGCAGCTCTGGGACAGGGGAGGTGGAAGGCTACACCTTC. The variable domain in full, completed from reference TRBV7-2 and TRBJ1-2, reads GAGVSQSPSNKVTEKGKDVELRCDPISGHTALYWYRQSLGQGLEFLIYFQGNSAPDKSGLPSDRFSAERTGGSVSTLTIQRTQQEDSAVYLCASSSGTGEVEGYTFGSGTRLTVV.

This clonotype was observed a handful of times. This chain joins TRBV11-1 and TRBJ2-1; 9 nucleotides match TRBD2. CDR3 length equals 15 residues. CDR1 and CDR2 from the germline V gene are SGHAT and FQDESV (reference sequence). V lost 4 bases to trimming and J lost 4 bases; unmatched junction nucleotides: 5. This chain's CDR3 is CASSSGLAIYNEQFF. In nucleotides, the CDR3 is TGTGCCAGCAGCTCGGGACTAGCAATTTACAATGAGCAGTTCTTC. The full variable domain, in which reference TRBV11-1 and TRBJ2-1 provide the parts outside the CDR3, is EAEVAQSPRYKITEKSQAVAFWCDPISGHATLYWYRQILGQGPELLVQFQDESVVDDSQLPKDRFSAERLKGVDSTLKIQPAELGDSAMYLCASSSGLAIYNEQFFGPGTRLTVL.

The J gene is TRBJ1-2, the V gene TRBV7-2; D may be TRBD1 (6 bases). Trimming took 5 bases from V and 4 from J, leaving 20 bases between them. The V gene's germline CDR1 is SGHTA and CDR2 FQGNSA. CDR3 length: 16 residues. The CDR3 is CASSKPHTGMSYGYTF. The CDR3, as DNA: TGTGCCAGCAGCAAACCCCATACAGGGATGAGCTATGGCTACACCTTC.

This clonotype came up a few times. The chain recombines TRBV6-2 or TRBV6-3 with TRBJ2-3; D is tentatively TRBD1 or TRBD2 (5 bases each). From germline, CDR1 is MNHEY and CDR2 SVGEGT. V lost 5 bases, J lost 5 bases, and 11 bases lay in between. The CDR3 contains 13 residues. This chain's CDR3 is CASSGTLGDTQYF. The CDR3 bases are TGTGCCAGCAGTGGGACCTTGGGAGATACGCAGTATTTT.

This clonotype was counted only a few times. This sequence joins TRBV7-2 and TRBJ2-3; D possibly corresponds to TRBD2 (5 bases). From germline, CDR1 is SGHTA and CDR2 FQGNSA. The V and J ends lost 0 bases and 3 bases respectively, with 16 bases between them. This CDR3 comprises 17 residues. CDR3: CASSLAIRGSGTDTQYF. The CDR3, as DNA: TGTGCCAGCAGCTTAGCTATTCGTGGGAGCGGAACAGATACGCAGTATTTT.

The CDR3 region is CSARQGVLAEAFF. The CDR3, as DNA: TGCAGTGCTAGACAGGGCGTTCTAGCAGAAGCTTTCTTT. J is TRBJ1-1 and V is TRBV20-1, with D perhaps TRBD1 (5 bases). This CDR3 is 13 amino acids long. Germline assignment: CDR1 DFQATT and CDR2 SNEGSKA (reference sequence). V was trimmed by 2 bases and J by 8 bases, leaving 15 bases between them.

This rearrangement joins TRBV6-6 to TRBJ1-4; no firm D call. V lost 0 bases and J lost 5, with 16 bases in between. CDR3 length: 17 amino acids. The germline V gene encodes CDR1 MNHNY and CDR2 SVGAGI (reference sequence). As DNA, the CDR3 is TGTGCCAGCAGTTACTCGGGGTGGGCCGAAGGGAATGAAAAACTGTTTTTT. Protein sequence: CASSYSGWAEGNEKLFF.

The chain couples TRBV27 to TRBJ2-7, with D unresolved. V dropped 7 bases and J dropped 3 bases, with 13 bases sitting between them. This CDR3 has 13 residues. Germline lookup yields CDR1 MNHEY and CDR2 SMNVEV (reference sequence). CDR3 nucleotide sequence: TGTGCCAGCATCAGCTCCTCCAGCTACGAGCAGTACTTC. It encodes CASISSSSYEQYF.

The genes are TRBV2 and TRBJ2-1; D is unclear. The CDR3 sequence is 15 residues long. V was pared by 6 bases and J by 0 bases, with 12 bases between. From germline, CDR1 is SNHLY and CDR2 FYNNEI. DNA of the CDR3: TGTGCCAGCAGCCCCGCGGCGCCCTCCTACAATGAGCAGTTCTTC. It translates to CASSPAAPSYNEQFF.

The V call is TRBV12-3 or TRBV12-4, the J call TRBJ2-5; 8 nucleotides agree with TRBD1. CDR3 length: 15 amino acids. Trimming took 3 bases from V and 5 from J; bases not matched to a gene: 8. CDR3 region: CASSFLAGGMETQYF. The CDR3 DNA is TGTGCCAGCAGTTTCTTGGCAGGGGGCATGGAGACCCAGTACTTC.

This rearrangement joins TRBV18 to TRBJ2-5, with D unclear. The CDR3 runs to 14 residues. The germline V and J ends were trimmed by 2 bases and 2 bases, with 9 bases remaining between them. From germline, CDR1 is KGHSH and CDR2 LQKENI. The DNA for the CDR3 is TGTGCCAGCTCACCAAGGGCGGATCAAGAGACCCAGTACTTC. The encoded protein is CASSPRADQETQYF.

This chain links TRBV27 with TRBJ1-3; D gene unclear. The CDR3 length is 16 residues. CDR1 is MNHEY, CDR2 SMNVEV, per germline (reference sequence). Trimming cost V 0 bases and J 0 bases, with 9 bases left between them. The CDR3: CASSLSYTSSGNTIYF. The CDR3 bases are TGTGCCAGCAGTTTATCGTATACGAGCTCTGGAAACACCATATATTTT.

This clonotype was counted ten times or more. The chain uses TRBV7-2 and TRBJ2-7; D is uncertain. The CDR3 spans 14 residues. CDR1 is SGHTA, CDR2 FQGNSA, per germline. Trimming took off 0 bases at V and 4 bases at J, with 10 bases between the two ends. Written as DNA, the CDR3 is TGTGCCAGCAGCTTAGCATTCCAAGGTTACGAGCAGTACTTC. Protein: CASSLAFQGYEQYF.

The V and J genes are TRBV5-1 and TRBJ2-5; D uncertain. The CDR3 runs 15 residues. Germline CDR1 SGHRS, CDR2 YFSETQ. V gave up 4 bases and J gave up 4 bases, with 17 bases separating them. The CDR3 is CASSDRFREGETQYF. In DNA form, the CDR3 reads TGCGCCAGCAGCGATCGGTTTAGGGAAGGAGAGACCCAGTACTTC.

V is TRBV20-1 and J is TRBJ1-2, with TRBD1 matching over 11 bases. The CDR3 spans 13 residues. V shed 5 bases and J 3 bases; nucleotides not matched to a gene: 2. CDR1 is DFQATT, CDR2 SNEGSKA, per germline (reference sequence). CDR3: CSAWTGGDYGYTF. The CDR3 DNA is TGCAGTGCTTGGACAGGGGGCGACTATGGCTACACCTTC.

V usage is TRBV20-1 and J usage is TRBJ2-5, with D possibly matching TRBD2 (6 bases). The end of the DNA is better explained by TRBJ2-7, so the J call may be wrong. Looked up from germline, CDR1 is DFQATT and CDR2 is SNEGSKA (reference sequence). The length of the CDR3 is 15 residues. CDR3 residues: CSARDMAAGRYEQYF. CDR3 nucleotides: TGCAGTGCTAGAGATATGGCGGCAGGGAGGTACGAGCAGTACTTC.